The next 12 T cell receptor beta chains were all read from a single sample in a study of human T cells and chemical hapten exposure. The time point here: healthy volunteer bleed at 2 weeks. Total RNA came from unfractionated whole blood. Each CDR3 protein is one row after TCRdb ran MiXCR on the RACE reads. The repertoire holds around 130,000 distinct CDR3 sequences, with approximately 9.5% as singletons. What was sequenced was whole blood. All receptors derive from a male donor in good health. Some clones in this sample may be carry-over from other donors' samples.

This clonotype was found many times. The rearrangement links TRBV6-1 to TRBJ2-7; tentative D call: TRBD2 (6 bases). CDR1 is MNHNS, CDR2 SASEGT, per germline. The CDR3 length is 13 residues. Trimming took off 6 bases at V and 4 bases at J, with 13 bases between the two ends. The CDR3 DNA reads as TGTGCCAGCAGCTCCGCGGAGGGGTACGAGCAGTACTTC. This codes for CASSSAEGYEQYF.

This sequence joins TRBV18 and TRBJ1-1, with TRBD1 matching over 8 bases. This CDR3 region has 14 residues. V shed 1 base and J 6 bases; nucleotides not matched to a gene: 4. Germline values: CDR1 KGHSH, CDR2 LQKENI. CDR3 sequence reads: CASSPQQGGSEAFF. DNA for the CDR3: TGTGCCAGCTCACCACAACAGGGGGGATCTGAAGCTTTCTTT.

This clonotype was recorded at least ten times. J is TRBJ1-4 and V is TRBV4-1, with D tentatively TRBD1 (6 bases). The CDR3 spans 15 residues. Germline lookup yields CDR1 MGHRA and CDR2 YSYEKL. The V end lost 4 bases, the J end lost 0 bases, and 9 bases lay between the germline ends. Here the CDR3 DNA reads TGCGCCAGCAGCCCAGACAGGACAACTAATGAAAAACTGTTTTTT. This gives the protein CASSPDRTTNEKLFF.

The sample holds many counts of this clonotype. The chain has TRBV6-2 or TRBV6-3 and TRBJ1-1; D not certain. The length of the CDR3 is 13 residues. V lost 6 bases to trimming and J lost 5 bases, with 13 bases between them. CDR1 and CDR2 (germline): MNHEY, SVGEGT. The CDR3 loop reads CASRQRDLTEAFF. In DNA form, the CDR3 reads TGTGCCAGCAGGCAGAGGGATCTGACTGAAGCTTTCTTT.

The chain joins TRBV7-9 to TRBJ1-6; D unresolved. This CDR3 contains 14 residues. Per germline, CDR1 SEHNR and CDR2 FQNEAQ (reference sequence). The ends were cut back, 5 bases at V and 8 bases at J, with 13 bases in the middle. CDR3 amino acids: CASSRNLPDSPLHF. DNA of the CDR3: TGTGCCAGCAGCCGGAACCTCCCGGATTCACCCCTCCACTTT.

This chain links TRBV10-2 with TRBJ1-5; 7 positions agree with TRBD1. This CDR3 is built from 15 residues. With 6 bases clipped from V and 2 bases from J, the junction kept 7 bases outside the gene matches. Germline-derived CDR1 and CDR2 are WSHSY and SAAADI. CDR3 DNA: TGCGCCAGCAGGGGGACAGCCGGGGGCAATCAGCCCCAGCATTTT. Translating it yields CASRGTAGGNQPQHF.

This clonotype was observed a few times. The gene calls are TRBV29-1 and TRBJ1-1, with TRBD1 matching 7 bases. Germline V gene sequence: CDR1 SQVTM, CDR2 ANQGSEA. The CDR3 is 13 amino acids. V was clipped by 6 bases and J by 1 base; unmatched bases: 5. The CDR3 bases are TGCAGCGTGACAGGGTTAGGGAACACTGAAGCTTTCTTT. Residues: CSVTGLGNTEAFF.

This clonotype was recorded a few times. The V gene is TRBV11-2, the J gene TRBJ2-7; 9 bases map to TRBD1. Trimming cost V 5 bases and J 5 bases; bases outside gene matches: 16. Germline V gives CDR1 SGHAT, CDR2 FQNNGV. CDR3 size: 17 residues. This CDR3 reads CASSPSRTGEGRNEQYF. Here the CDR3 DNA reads TGTGCCAGCAGCCCCTCGCGGACAGGGGAAGGGCGGAACGAGCAGTACTTC.

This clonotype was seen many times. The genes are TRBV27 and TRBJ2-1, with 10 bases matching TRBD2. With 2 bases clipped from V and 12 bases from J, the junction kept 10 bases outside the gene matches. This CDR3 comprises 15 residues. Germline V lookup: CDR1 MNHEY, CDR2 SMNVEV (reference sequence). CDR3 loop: CASSLVSSGRSGQFF. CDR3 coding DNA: TGTGCCAGCAGTTTAGTCTCTAGCGGGAGATCTGGGCAGTTCTTC.

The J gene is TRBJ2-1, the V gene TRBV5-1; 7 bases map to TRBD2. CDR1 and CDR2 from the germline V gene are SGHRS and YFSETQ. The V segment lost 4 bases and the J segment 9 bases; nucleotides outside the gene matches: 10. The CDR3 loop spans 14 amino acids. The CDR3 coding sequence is TGCGCCAGCAGCCGAGGACTAGAAGACAGTGAGCAGTTCTTC. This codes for CASSRGLEDSEQFF.

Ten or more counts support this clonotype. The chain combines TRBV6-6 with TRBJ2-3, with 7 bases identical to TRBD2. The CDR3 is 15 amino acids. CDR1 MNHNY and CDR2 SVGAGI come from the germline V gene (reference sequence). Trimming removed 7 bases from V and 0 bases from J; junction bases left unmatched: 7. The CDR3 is CASTQTSSSTDTQYF. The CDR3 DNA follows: TGTGCCAGCACCCAGACTAGCTCTAGCACAGATACGCAGTATTTT.

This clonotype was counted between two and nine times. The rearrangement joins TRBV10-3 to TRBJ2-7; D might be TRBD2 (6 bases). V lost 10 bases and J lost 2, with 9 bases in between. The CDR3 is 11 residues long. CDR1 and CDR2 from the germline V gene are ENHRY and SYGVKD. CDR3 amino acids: CATRGTYEQYF. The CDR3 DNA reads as TGTGCCACCCGGGGGACCTACGAGCAGTACTTC.